The 17 T cell receptor beta chains below were found in one sample sequenced in a study of T cells in Graves' hyperthyroidism and ophthalmopathy. There were TCR beta CDR3 regions amplified from RNA transcripts. A first-round RT-PCR of the TCR CDR3 used the HTBI primer set. TCRdb re-derived calls from the multiplex PCR reads in MiXCR, one entry per CDR3 protein. The top ten hold around 12% of the sample, which has about 600,000 distinct CDR3 sequences, 13% to 15% seen once. Material: blood. The origin of the receptors is a woman between 45 and 60 years old with Graves' ophthalmopathy.

This clonotype was seen repeatedly, ten times or more. The chain joins TRBV28 to TRBJ2-2; TRBD1 agrees at 9 bases. The germline gives CDR1 MDHEN, CDR2 SYDVKM. V trimming: 6 bases; J trimming: 1 base; junction bases outside the gene matches: 6. CDR3 length: 16 amino acids. The CDR3 reads CASRPMGQGNTGELFF. The CDR3 DNA is TGTGCCAGCAGGCCCATGGGACAGGGGAACACCGGGGAGCTGTTTTTT.

This clonotype was picked up many times. Just one base apart from a much larger clone, this may be a read error. The chain couples TRBV6-2 or TRBV6-3 to TRBJ2-5; D is ambiguous. V was cut by 2 bases and J by 6 bases, with 4 bases left in between. In germline, CDR1 is MNHEY, CDR2 SVGEGT. There are 11 residues in the CDR3. CDR3 sequence: CASSYGKTQYF. The DNA for the CDR3 is TGTGCCAGCAGTTACGGGAAGACCCAGTACTTC.

This clonotype was found many times. This sequence joins TRBV3-1 and TRBJ2-1; D unresolved. Germline V CDR1 and CDR2: LGHDT, YNNKEL (reference sequence). The CDR3 sequence is 19 residues long. Trimming cost V 0 bases and J 1 base, with 19 bases left between them. The chain's CDR3 is CASSQDPISPLESYNEQFF. CDR3 bases: TGTGCCAGCAGCCAAGACCCTATAAGTCCGCTAGAATCCTACAATGAGCAGTTCTTC.

This clonotype was observed at least ten times. The rearrangement links TRBV7-9 to TRBJ1-5; D is ambiguous. V was cut by 8 bases and J by 7 bases, with 18 bases left in between. The CDR3 runs to 14 residues. CDR1 and CDR2 (germline): SEHNR, FQNEAQ (reference sequence). CDR3 loop: CASRGSSVGQPQHF. The DNA of the CDR3 is TGTGCCAGCCGGGGTTCGTCGGTGGGGCAGCCCCAGCATTTT.

Of note for this clonotype: A much larger clonotype is one base distant, so this may be a read error. CDR3 in amino acids: CASKQYSNQPQHF. CDR3 nucleotide sequence: TGTGCCAGCAAACAGTATAGCAATCAGCCCCAGCATTTT. V and J are TRBV6-1 and TRBJ1-5; no definite D call. The germline V gene encodes CDR1 MNHNS and CDR2 SASEGT. The V gene lost 7 bases and the J gene lost 0 bases, with 7 bases spanning the gap. This CDR3 is built from 13 residues.

This clonotype has a count of ten or more. The rearrangement links TRBV27 to TRBJ2-3; 9 bases line up with TRBD2. The V segment lost 8 bases and the J segment 4 bases; nucleotides outside the gene matches: 7. Germline CDR1 and CDR2: MNHEY and SMNVEV (reference sequence). This CDR3 region has 14 residues. In DNA, the CDR3 is TGTGCCAGCGATATAGCGGGAGCCGCAGATACGCAGTATTTT. The encoded protein is CASDIAGAADTQYF.

This clonotype was seen only a few times. V usage is TRBV4-3 and J usage is TRBJ1-3, with D perhaps TRBD1 (5 bases). Per germline, CDR1 LGHNA and CDR2 YSLEER. V lost 1 base, J lost 0 bases, and 10 bases lay in between. The CDR3 sequence is 16 residues long. The CDR3 bases are TGCGCCAGCAGCCAAGCTGAGGGGTACTCTGGAAACACCATATATTTT. This translates into CASSQAEGYSGNTIYF.

A few counts support this clonotype. This chain connects TRBV6-5 to TRBJ1-1; perhaps TRBD1 as D (6 bases). From germline, CDR1 is MNHEY and CDR2 SVGAGI. The CDR3 spans 18 residues. The V end was cut by 1 base, the J end by 1 base, with 19 bases between. CDR3 sequence (DNA): TGTGCCAGCAGTTACTTCCCCCCGGGGGGGGCAGCGAACACTGAAGCTTTCTTT. Translation: CASSYFPPGGAANTEAFF.

The chain has TRBV20-1 and TRBJ2-6, with D possibly being TRBD1 or TRBD2 (5 bases each). The germline V and J ends were trimmed by 5 bases and 0 bases, with 14 bases remaining between them. The germline V gene encodes CDR1 DFQATT and CDR2 SNEGSKA (reference sequence). The CDR3 loop spans 16 amino acids. CDR3 bases: TGCAGTGCTCGGGACCGACACCCCTCTGGGGCCAACGTCCTGACTTTC. This translates into CSARDRHPSGANVLTF.

A few counts support this clonotype. This chain links TRBV5-1 with TRBJ2-5, with 9 bases that match TRBD1. CDR1 and CDR2 (germline): SGHRS, YFSETQ. Trimming cost V 4 bases and J 4 bases; bases outside gene matches: 8. There are 15 residues in the CDR3. The CDR3 DNA reads as TGCGCCAGCAGCCTAGGGACAGGGAATGGAGAGACCCAGTACTTC. It encodes CASSLGTGNGETQYF.

This clonotype was seen many times. The chain is built from TRBV20-1 and TRBJ2-1; 11 bases are a match to TRBD2. This CDR3 comprises 13 residues. From germline, CDR1 is DFQATT and CDR2 SNEGSKA (reference sequence). Trimming at V came to 6 bases and at J to 9 bases, leaving 7 bases not matched to a gene. The CDR3 spells CSANSGRAAEQFF. As DNA, the CDR3 is TGCAGTGCGAATAGCGGGAGGGCCGCTGAGCAGTTCTTC.

The chain joins TRBV25-1 to TRBJ2-1; 11 bases map to TRBD2. CDR3 size: 18 residues. The J segment lost 0 bases and the V segment lost 1 base, leaving 5 bases of the junction unmatched. The V gene's germline CDR1 is MGHDK and CDR2 SYGVNS. The CDR3 nucleotides read TGTGCCAGCAGTGAATGGAGACTAGCGGGATCCTCCTACAATGAGCAGTTCTTC. This translates into CASSEWRLAGSSYNEQFF.

This clonotype has ten or more counts. This CDR3 reads CASSLLRGAVGAFF. The CDR3 DNA reads as TGTGCCAGCAGCCTACTTAGGGGGGCGGTGGGGGCTTTCTTT. The chain uses TRBV11-2 and TRBJ1-1, with D tentatively TRBD1 (6 bases). The V and J ends lost 5 bases and 11 bases respectively, with 21 bases between them. CDR3 length equals 14 residues. Germline CDR1 and CDR2: SGHAT and FQNNGV.

This clonotype came up a few times. In nucleotides, the CDR3 is TGCGCCAGCAGCTTGGGACAGGGCAGGGGGCCCCAGCATTTT. Translation gives CASSLGQGRGPQHF. The chain employs TRBV5-1 and TRBJ1-5; 7 bases are a match to TRBD1. Germline loops: CDR1 SGHRS, CDR2 YFSETQ. This CDR3 is built from 14 residues. V shed 0 bases, J shed 9 bases, and the junction held 6 bases outside the gene matches.

This clonotype was observed a handful of times. A much larger clone is a single base away; this may be a read error. The chain has TRBV7-9 and TRBJ2-1; the match to TRBD2 covers 12 bases. After removal of 2 bases from V and 2 bases from J, the junction contained 1 base not matched to a gene. This CDR3 has 16 residues. The germline gives CDR1 SEHNR, CDR2 FQNEAQ (reference sequence). CDR3 amino acids: CASSLTSGRTYNEQFF. The CDR3, as DNA: TGTGCCAGCAGCTTAACTAGCGGGAGGACCTACAATGAGCAGTTCTTC.

V and J are TRBV5-4 and TRBJ2-7; D unclear. With 1 base removed from V and 0 bases from J, the gap between germline ends came to 8 bases. Germline CDR1 SGHNT, CDR2 YYREEE (reference sequence). The CDR3 runs to 14 residues. DNA for the CDR3: TGTGCCAGCAGCTTGCAACTCGACTCCTACGAGCAGTACTTC. Amino acids: CASSLQLDSYEQYF.

This clonotype showed up many times. The chain uses TRBV5-1 and TRBJ2-3; TRBD2 agrees at 12 bases. Looked up from germline, CDR1 is SGHRS and CDR2 is YFSETQ. The trim removed 6 bases at V and 3 bases at J, leaving 5 bases unmatched. The CDR3 has 15 amino acids. CDR3 bases: TGCGCCAGCAAAATGACTAGCGGGAGAACAGATACGCAGTATTTT. Its translation: CASKMTSGRTDTQYF.